One and the same sample provided the 2 T cell receptor beta chains below, sequenced in a study of monozygotic twins with inflammatory bowel disease. For each CDR3 protein, TCRdb gives one entry from its re-call of the 5' RACE reads, without DNA. The data include some 210,000 distinct CDR3 sequences; the top ten clones carry approximately 1.5%. The sample consisted of blood. The receptors derive from a human donor with ulcerative colitis or Crohn's disease, or a healthy co-twin of an affected twin (not recorded which).

This rearrangement joins TRBV12-3 or TRBV12-4 to TRBJ1-5; no DNA is available, so the TRBD1 call from TCRdb remains unchecked. There are 14 residues in the CDR3. The CDR3 loop reads CASSSQGGHQPQHF.

This sequence joins TRBV28 and TRBJ1-2; checking the TCRdb D call of TRBD1 is not possible without DNA. This CDR3 has 14 residues. Per germline, CDR1 MDHEN and CDR2 SYDVKM. The CDR3 is CASSIGQTPYGYTF.